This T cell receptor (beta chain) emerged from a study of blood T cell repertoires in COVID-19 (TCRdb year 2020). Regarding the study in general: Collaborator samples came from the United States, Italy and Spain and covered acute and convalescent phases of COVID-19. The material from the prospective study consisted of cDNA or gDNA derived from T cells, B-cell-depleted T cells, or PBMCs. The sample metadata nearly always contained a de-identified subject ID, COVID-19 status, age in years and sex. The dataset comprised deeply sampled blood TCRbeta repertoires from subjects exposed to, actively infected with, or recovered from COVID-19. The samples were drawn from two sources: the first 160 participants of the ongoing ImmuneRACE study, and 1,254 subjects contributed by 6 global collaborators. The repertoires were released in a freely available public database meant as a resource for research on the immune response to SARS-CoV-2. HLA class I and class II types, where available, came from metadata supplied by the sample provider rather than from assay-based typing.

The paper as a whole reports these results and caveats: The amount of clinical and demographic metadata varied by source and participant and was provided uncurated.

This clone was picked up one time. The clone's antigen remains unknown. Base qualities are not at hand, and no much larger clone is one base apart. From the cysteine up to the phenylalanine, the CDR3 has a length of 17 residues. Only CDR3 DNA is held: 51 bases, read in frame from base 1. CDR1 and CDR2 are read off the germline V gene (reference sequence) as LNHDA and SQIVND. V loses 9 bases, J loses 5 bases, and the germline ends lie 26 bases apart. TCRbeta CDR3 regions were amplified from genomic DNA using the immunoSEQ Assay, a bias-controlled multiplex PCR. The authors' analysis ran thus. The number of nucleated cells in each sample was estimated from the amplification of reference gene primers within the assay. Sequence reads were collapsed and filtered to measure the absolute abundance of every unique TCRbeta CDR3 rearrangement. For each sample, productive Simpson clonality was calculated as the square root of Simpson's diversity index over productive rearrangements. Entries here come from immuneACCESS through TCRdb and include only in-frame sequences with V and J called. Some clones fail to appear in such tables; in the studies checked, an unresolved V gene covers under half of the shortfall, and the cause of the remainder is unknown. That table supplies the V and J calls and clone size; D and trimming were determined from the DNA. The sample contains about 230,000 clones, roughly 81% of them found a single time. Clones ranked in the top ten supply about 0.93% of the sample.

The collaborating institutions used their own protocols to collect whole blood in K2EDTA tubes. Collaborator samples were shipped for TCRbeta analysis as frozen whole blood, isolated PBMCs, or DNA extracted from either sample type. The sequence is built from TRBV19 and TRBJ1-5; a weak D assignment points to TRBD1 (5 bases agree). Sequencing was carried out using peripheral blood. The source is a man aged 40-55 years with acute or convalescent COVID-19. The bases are TGTGCCAGCTCCCCGGGACGGGGGATTTCGGGGGATCAGCCCCAGCATTTT. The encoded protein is CASSPGRGISGDQPQHF.